This T cell receptor beta chain was sequenced during a study of T cells in Graves' hyperthyroidism and ophthalmopathy. Amplification targeted TCR beta CDR3 regions from RNA transcripts. First-round RT-PCR with HTBI primers amplified the TCR CDR3 region. TCRdb independently ran MiXCR on the multiplex PCR reads; one entry per CDR3 protein. The sample has approximately 360,000 distinct CDR3 sequences, 20% to 25% seen once. The CDR3 sequence is 14 residues long. Trimming cost V 1 base and J 2 bases, with 7 bases left between them. CDR1 and CDR2 (germline): KGHDR, SFDVKD. V gene TRBV24-1 combines with J gene TRBJ1-2, with D maybe TRBD1 (6 bases). What was sequenced was blood. The clonotype was recovered from a man aged 45 to 65 with Graves' hyperthyroidism. In DNA, the CDR3 is TGTGCCACCAGTGATTTTACAGGGAACTATGGCTACACCTTC. It yields the protein CATSDFTGNYGYTF.